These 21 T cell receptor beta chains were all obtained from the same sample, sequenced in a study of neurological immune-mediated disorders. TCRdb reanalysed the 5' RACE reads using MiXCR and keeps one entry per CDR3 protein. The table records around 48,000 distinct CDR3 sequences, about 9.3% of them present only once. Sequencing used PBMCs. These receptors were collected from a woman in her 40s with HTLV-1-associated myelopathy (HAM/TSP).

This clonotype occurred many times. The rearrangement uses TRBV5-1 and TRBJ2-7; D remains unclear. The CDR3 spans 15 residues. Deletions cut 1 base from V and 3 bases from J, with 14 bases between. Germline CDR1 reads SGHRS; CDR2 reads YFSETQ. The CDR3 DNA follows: TGCGCCAGCAGCTTGATGAGACACCTCCGCTACGAGCAGTACTTC. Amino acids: CASSLMRHLRYEQYF.

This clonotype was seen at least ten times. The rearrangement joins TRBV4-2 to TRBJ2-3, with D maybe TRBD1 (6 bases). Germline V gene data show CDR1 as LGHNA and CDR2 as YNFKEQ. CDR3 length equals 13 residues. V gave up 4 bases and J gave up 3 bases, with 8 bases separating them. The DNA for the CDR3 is TGTGCCAGCAGCCTCAGGGGAACAGATACGCAGTATTTT. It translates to CASSLRGTDTQYF.

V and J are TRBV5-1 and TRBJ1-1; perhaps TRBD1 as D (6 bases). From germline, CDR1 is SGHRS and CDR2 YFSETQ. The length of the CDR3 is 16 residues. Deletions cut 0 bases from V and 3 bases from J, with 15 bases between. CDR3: CASSLGGGASYTEAFF. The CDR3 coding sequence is TGCGCCAGCAGCTTGGGAGGGGGGGCTAGTTACACTGAAGCTTTCTTT.

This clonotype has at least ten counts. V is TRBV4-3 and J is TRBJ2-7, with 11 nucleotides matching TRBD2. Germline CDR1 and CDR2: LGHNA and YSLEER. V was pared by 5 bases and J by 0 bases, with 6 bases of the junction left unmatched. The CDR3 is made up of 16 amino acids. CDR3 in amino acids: CASSFTGTSGSYEQYF. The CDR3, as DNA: TGCGCCAGCAGCTTTACCGGGACTAGCGGCTCCTACGAGCAGTACTTC.

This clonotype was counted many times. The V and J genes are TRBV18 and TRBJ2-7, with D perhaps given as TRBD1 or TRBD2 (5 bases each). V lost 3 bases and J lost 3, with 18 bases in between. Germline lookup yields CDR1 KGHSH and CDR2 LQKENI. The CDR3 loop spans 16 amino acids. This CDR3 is CASSPGRAPGLYEQYF. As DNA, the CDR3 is TGTGCCAGCTCACCGGGACGGGCCCCAGGGCTCTACGAGCAGTACTTC.

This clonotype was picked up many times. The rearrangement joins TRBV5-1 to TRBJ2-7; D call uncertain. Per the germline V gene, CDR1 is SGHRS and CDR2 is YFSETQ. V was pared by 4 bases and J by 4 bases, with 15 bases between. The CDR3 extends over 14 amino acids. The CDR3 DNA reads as TGCGCCAGCAGCCCCGCAGGCTCCGAATACGAGCAGTACTTC. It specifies CASSPAGSEYEQYF.

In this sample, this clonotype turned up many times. DNA of the CDR3: TGTGCCAGCAGCTTGTCCAGGGGTAGAATGAATGAGCAGTTCTTC. Encoded protein: CASSLSRGRMNEQFF. The V call is TRBV7-9, the J call TRBJ2-1; TRBD1 might be the D (6 bases). The CDR3 is 15 amino acids. V lost 3 bases to trimming and J lost 7 bases, with 16 bases between them. Germline CDR1 SEHNR, CDR2 FQNEAQ (reference sequence).

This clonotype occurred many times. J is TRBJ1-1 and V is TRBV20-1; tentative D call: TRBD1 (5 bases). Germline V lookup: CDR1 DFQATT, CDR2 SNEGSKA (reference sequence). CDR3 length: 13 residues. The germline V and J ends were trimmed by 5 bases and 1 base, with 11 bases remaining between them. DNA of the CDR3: TGCAGTGCTTCGACAGCTCGGAACACTGAAGCTTTCTTT. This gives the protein CSASTARNTEAFF.

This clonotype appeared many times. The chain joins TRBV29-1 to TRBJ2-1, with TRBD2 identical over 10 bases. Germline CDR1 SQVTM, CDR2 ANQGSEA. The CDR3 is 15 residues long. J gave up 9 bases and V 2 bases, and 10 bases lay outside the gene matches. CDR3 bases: TGCAGCGTTGAAAACCGTCTAGCGGGAGAAATTGAGCAGTTCTTC. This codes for CSVENRLAGEIEQFF.

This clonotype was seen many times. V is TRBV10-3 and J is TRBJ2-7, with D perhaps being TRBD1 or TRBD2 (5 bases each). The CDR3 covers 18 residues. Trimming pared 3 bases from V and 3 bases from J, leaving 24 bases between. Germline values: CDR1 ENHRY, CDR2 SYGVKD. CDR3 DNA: TGTGCCATCAGTGATGTCAAGGGACGGCTGGAACAGTACTACGAGCAGTACTTC. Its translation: CAISDVKGRLEQYYEQYF.

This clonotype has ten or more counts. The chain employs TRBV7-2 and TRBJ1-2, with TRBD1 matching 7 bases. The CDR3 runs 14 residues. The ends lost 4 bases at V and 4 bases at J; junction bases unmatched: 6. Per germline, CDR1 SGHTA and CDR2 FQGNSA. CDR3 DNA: TGTGCCAGCAGCTCCCAGGGGGGCGGCTATGGCTACACCTTC. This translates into CASSSQGGGYGYTF.

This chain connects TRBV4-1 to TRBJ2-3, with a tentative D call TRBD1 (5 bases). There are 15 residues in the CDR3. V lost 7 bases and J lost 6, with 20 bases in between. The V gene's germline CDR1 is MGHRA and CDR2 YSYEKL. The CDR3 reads CASILLGHPLDTQYF. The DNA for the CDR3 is TGCGCCAGCATCCTTCTAGGACACCCTTTGGATACGCAGTATTTT.

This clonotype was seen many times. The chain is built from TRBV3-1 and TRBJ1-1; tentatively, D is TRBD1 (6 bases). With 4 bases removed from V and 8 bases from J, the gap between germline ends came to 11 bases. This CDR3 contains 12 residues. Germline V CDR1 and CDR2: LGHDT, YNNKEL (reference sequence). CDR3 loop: CASSPPGTEAFF. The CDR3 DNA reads TGTGCCAGCAGCCCACCCGGGACAGAAGCTTTCTTT.

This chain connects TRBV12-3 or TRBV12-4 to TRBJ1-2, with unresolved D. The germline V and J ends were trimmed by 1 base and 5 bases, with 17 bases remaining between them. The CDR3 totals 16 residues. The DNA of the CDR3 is TGTGCCAGCAGTTTAGACGGTTTCGGCTCGGCGTATGGCTACACCTTC. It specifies CASSLDGFGSAYGYTF.

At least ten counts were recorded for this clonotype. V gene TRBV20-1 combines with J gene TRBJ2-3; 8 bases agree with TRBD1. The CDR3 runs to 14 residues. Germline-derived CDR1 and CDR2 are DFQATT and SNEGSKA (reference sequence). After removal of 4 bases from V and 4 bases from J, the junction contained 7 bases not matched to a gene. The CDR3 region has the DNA TGCAGTGCTACCGAGGACAGGGCGGCAGATACGCAGTATTTT. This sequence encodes CSATEDRAADTQYF.

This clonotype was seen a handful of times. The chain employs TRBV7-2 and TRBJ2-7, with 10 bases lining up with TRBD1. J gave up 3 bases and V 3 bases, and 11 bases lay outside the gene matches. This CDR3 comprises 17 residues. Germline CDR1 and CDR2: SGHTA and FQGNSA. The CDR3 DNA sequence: TGTGCCAGCAGCTTGACAGGGGGCGTGGATTCCCTCTACGAGCAGTACTTC. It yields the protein CASSLTGGVDSLYEQYF.

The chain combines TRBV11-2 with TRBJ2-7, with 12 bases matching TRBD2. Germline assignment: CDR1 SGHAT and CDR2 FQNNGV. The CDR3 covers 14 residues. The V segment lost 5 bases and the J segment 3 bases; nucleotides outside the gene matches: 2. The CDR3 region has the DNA TGTGCCAGCAGCGCACTAGCGGGGGGCTACGAGCAGTACTTC. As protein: CASSALAGGYEQYF.

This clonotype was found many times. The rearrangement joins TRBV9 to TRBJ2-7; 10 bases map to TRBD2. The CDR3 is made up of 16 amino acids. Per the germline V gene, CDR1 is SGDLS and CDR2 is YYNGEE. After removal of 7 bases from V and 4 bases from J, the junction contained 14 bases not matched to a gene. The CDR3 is CASSPYSGGPVYEQYF. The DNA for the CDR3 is TGTGCCAGCTCTCCCTATAGCGGGGGGCCGGTATACGAGCAGTACTTC.

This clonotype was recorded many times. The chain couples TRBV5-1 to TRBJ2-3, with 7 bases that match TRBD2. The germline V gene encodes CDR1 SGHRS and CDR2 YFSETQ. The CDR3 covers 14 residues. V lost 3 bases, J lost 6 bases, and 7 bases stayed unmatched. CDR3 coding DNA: TGCGCCAGCAGCTCAGGACTAGTTGGCGATACGCAGTATTTT. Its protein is CASSSGLVGDTQYF.

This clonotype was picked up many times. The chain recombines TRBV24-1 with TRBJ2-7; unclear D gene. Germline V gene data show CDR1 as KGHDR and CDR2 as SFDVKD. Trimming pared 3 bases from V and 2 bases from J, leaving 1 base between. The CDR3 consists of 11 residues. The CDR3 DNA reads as TGTGCCACCAGTGATACCTACGAGCAGTACTTC. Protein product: CATSDTYEQYF.

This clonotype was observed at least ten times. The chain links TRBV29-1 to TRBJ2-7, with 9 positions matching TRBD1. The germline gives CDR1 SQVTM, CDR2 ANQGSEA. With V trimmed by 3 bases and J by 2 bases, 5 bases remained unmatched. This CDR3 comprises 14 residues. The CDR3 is CSVESTGGTYEQYF. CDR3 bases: TGCAGCGTTGAGTCGACAGGGGGAACCTACGAGCAGTACTTC.